The 7 T cell receptor beta chains in this list originate from one sample, sequenced in a study of blood T cell repertoires in COVID-19. TCRdb's copy holds only in-frame clones and misses some; the assay was immunoSEQ multiplex PCR. The sample has approximately 150,000 clones, roughly 86% seen once. The sample consisted of peripheral blood. The receptors stem from a woman over 75 with COVID-19, enrolled during active disease.

This chain uses TRBV18 with TRBJ1-4; maybe TRBD1 (6 bases). CDR1 and CDR2 (germline): KGHSH, LQKENI. V gave up 3 bases and J gave up 6 bases, with 11 bases separating them. CDR3 size: 14 residues. The CDR3: CASSPLGHHEKLFF. DNA of the CDR3: TGTGCCAGCTCACCCTTGGGACATCATGAAAAACTGTTTTTT. Filled out from reference TRBV18 and TRBJ1-4, the complete variable domain reads NAGVMQNPRHLVRRRGQEARLRCSPMKGHSHVYWYRQLPEEGLKFMVYLQKENIIDESGMPKERFSAEFPKEGPSILRIQQVVRGDSAAYFCASSPLGHHEKLFFGSGTQLSVL.

This chain joins TRBV3-1 (or the pseudogene TRBV3-2) and TRBJ2-2; 14 nucleotides line up with TRBD2. CDR3 size: 19 residues. The ends lost 6 bases at V and 6 bases at J; junction bases unmatched: 15. The germline CDR1 and CDR2 sequences are LGHDT and YNNKEL (reference sequence). This chain's CDR3 is CASSPLPGLAGVKPGELFF. The CDR3 DNA reads as TGTGCCAGCAGTCCTCTTCCGGGACTAGCGGGAGTAAAGCCCGGGGAGCTGTTTTTT.

This clone is a singleton in its sample. V gene TRBV10-3 combines with J gene TRBJ2-1; tentative D call: TRBD2 (6 bases). V lost 0 bases, J lost 4 bases, and 19 bases lay in between. Germline V gene lookup returns CDR1 ENHRY and CDR2 SYGVKD. There are 18 residues in the CDR3. The CDR3 bases are TGTGCCATCAGTGAGTCTTCCCCACTTGGGGAGGCTTACAATGAGCAGTTCTTC. Its protein is CAISESSPLGEAYNEQFF.

The V and J genes are TRBV14 and TRBJ2-2, with 7 bases identical to TRBD1. This CDR3 has 16 amino acids. With V trimmed by 5 bases and J by 2 bases, 8 bases remained unmatched. The germline gives CDR1 SGHDN, CDR2 FVKESK. The CDR3 nucleotides are TGTGCCAGCAGCTCTCGGACAGGCCCTAACACCGGGGAGCTGTTTTTT. Residues: CASSSRTGPNTGELFF.

The J gene is TRBJ2-1, the V gene TRBV19; 9 bases map to TRBD2. V lost 3 bases to trimming and J lost 9 bases; unmatched junction nucleotides: 3. The CDR3 totals 13 residues. In germline, CDR1 is LNHDA, CDR2 SQIVND (reference sequence). The CDR3 spells CASSILLAGEQFF. The CDR3 bases are TGTGCCAGTAGTATCCTACTAGCGGGTGAGCAGTTCTTC.

The rearrangement links TRBV3-1 (or the pseudogene TRBV3-2) to TRBJ1-2; D unresolved. Germline V gene lookup returns CDR1 LGHDT and CDR2 YNNKEL (reference sequence). The CDR3 runs to 15 residues. V dropped 1 base and J dropped 5 bases, with 14 bases sitting between them. The CDR3 bases are TGTGCCAGCAGCCAAGGGGCGGGTTTAGTGTATGGCTACACCTTC. Protein sequence: CASSQGAGLVYGYTF.

The V and J genes are TRBV19 and TRBJ1-5, with no clear D. Trimming cost V 4 bases and J 0 bases, with 10 bases left between them. Per germline, CDR1 LNHDA and CDR2 SQIVND (reference sequence). CDR3 length: 15 amino acids. The CDR3 region has the DNA TGTGCCAGTAGTAGCGACACGTATAGCAATCAGCCCCAGCATTTT. It specifies CASSSDTYSNQPQHF.